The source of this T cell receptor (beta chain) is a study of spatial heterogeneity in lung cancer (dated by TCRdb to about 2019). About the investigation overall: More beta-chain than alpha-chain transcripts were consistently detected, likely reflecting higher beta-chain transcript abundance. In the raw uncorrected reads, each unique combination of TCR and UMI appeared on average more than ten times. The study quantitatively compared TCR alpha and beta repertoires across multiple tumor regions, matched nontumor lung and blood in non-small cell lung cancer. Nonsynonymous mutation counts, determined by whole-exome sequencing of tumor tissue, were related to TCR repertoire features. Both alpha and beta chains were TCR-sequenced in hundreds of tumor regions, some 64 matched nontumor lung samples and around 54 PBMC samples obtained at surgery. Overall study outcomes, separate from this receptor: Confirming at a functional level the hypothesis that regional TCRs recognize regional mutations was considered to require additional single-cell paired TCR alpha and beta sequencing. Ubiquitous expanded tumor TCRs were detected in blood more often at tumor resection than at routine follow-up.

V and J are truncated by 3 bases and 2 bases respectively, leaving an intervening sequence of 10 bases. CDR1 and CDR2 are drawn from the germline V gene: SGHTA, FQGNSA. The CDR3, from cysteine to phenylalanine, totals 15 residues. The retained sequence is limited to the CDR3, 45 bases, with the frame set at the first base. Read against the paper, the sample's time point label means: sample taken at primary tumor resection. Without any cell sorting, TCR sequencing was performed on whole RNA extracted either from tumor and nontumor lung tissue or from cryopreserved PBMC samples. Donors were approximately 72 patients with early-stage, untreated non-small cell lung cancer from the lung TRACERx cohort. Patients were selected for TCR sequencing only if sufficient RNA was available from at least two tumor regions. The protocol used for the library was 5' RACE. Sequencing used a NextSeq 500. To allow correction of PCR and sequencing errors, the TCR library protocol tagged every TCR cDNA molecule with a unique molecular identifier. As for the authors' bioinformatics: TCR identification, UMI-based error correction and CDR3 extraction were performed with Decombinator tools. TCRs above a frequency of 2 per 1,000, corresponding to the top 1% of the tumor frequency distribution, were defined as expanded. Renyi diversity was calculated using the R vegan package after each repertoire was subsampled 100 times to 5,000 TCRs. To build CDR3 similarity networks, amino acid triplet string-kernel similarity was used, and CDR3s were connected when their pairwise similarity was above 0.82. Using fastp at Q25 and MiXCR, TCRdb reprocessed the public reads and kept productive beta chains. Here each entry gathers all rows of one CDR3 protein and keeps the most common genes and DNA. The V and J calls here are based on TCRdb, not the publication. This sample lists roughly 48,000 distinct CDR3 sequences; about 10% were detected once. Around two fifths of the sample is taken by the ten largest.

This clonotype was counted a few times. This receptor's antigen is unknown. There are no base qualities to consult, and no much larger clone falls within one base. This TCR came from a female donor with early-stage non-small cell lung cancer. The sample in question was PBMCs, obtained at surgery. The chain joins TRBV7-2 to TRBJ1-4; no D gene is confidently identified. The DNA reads TGTGCCAGCAGCTTTGGTCAGACCACTAATGAAAAACTGTTTTTT. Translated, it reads CASSFGQTTNEKLFF.